This T cell receptor (beta chain) originates from a study of early T cells in non-severe SARS-CoV-2 infection. Study context: Sequenced material consisted of bulk RNA (from unsorted whole blood), and chains were unpaired.

Individually, cDNA molecules had unique molecular identifiers attached to them. TCRdb passed the 5' RACE reads through MiXCR, listing each CDR3 protein once. The table lists approximately 73,000 distinct CDR3 sequences, about 11% of them singletons, with over 3.5% in the top ten. Overall study results and limits: VDJdb matching, biased toward anti-spike CD8 responses, missed private and CD4 specificities.

In this sample, this clonotype turned up a few times. As yet, its antigen is unknown. J was trimmed by 0 bases and V by 7 bases; bases with no gene match: 7. CDR1 and CDR2 from the germline V gene are DFQATT and SNEGSKA (reference sequence). The CDR3 runs to 14 residues. The chain combines TRBV20-1 with TRBJ2-7, with 9 nucleotides matching TRBD1. The specimen sequenced was whole blood. This receptor was identified in an adult who was a healthcare worker with PCR-confirmed SARS-CoV-2 infection or an uninfected control (not recorded which). The CDR3: CSVGGTGSSYEQYF. In DNA form, the CDR3 reads TGCAGTGTCGGGGGGACAGGGTCCTCCTACGAGCAGTACTTC.